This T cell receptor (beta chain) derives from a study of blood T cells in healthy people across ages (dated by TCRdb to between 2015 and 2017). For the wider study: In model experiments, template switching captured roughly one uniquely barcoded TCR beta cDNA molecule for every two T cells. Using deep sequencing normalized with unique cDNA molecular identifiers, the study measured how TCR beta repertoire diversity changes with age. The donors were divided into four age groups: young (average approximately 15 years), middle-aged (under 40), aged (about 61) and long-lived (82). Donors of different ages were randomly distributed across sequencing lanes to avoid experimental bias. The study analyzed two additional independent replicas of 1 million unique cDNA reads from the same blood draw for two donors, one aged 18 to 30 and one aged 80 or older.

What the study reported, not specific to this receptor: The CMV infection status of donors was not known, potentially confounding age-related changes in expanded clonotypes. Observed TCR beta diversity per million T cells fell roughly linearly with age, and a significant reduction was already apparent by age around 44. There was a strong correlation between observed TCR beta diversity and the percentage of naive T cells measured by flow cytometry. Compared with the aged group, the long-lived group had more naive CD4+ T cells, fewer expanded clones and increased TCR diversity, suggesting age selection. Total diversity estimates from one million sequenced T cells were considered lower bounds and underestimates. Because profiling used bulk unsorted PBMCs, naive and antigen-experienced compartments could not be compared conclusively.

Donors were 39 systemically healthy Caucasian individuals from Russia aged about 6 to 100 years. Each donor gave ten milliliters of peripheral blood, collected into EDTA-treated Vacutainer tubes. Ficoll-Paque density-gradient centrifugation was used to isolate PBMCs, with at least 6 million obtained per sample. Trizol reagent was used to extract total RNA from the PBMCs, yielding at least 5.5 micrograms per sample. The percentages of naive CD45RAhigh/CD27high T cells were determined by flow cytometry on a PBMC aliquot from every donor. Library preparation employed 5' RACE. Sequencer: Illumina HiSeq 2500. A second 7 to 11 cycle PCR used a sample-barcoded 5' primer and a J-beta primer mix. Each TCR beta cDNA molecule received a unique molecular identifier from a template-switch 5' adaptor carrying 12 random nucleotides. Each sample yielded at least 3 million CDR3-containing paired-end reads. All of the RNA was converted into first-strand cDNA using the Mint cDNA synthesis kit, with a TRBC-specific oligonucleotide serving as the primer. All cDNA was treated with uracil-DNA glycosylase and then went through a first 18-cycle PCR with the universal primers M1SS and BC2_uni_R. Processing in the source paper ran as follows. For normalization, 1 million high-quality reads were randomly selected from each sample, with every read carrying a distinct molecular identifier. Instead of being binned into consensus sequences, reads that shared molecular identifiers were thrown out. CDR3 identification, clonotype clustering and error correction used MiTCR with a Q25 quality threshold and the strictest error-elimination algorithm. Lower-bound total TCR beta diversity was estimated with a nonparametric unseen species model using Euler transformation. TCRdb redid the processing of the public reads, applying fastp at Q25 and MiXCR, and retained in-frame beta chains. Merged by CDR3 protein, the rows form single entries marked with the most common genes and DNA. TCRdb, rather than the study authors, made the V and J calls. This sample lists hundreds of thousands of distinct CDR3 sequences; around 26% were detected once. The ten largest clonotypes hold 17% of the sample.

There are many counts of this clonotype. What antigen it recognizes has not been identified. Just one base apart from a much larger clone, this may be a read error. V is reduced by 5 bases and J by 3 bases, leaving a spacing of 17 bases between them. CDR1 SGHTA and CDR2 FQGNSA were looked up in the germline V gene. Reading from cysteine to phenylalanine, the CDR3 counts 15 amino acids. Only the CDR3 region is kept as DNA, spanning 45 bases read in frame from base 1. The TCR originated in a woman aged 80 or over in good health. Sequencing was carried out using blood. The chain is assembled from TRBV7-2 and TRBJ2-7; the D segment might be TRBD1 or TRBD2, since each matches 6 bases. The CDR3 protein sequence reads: CASSPRWGAGYEQYF. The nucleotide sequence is TGTGCCAGCAGCCCCCGGTGGGGGGCTGGCTACGAGCAGTACTTC.